The rows below give T cell receptor beta chains drawn from one sample of a study of blood T cells in healthy people across ages. TCRdb itself ran the 5' RACE reads through MiXCR, one entry per CDR3 protein. The sample carries 1.5 million to 1.9 million distinct CDR3 sequences, approximately 43% recorded once. The sample comprised blood. The receptors were gathered from a woman under 30 in good health. CDR3s leave out the opening cysteine and the closing phenylalanine or tryptophan. A row's size may be missing; if present it is once, few, many or a size class.

CDR3: ASSVEGGSLYNEQF; J: TRBJ2-1; V: TRBV9; length: 14; size: few
CDR3: ASSQASLGGSTSYEQY; J: .; V: TRBV3-1; length: 16; size: .
CDR3: ASSLRPGPTEAF; J: TRBJ1-1; V: TRBV4-1; length: 12; size: few
CDR3: ASSLVQVDTEAF; J: TRBJ1-1; V: TRBV7-2; length: 12; size: .
CDR3: SAIGLAVDTQY; J: TRBJ2-3; V: TRBV20-1; length: 11; size: few
CDR3: ASSPDGGLANEKLF; J: TRBJ1-4; V: TRBV3-1; length: 14; size: .
CDR3: ASSLGGGRGANVLT; J: TRBJ2-6; V: TRBV11-3; length: 14; size: .
CDR3: SVAHRLAGNNEQF; J: TRBJ2-1; V: TRBV29-1; length: 13; size: .
CDR3: ASSVGLVSSYEQY; J: TRBJ2-7; V: TRBV9; length: 13; size: .
CDR3: SGGASGSGNEQF; J: TRBJ2-1; V: TRBV29-1; length: 12; size: many
CDR3: ASSPPGTRYNEQY; J: TRBJ2-7; V: TRBV28; length: 13; size: .
CDR3: ASRQDGRPQH; J: TRBJ1-5; V: TRBV12-3/TRBV12-4; length: 10; size: .
CDR3: ASSQRLGTDTQY; J: TRBJ2-3; V: TRBV4-3; length: 12; size: .
CDR3: SAPLSGANVLT; J: TRBJ2-6; V: TRBV20-1; length: 11; size: .
CDR3: ASSPRDYGHTDTQY; J: TRBJ2-3; V: TRBV12-3/TRBV12-4; length: 14; size: few
CDR3: ASSMTGVDEQF; J: TRBJ2-1; V: TRBV7-8; length: 11; size: .
CDR3: ASSQRDSGSLHEQF; J: TRBJ2-1; V: TRBV23-1; length: 14; size: .
CDR3: ASSPYTNNEQF; J: TRBJ2-1; V: TRBV6-5; length: 11; size: .
CDR3: SAQELGYEQF; J: TRBJ2-1; V: TRBV20-1; length: 10; size: .
CDR3: ASSLDREYNEQF; J: TRBJ2-1; V: TRBV5-1; length: 12; size: few
CDR3: ASSLVKLGLDKSNYGYT; J: TRBJ1-2; V: TRBV11-2; length: 17; size: .
CDR3: ASSLGLTFKETQY; J: TRBJ2-5; V: TRBV3-1; length: 13; size: .
CDR3: ASSPPPEGSPYNEQF; J: TRBJ2-1; V: TRBV4-1; length: 15; size: .
CDR3: SADPGQGALINGYT; J: TRBJ1-2; V: TRBV29-1; length: 14; size: .
CDR3: SAGTENYGYT; J: TRBJ1-2; V: TRBV20-1; length: 10; size: few
CDR3: ASRVGVDNQPQH; J: TRBJ1-5; V: TRBV12-3/TRBV12-4; length: 12; size: few
CDR3: ASSLTTGWNYEQY; J: TRBJ2-7; V: TRBV5-1; length: 13; size: few
CDR3: SARAGTGDYNEQF; J: TRBJ2-1; V: TRBV20-1; length: 13; size: .
CDR3: AISRATGNTEAF; J: TRBJ1-1; V: TRBV10-3; length: 12; size: .
CDR3: SARRQGVKPQH; J: TRBJ1-5; V: TRBV20-1; length: 11; size: .
CDR3: AIRNRDRGLAGSYNEQF; J: TRBJ2-1; V: TRBV10-3; length: 17; size: .
CDR3: SVERMMNTEAF; J: TRBJ1-1; V: TRBV29-1; length: 11; size: few
CDR3: ASRQGLSSDNEQF; J: TRBJ2-1; V: TRBV27; length: 13; size: .
CDR3: ASSVRLASEQY; J: TRBJ2-7; V: TRBV9; length: 11; size: .
CDR3: ATSASGDSGANVLT; J: TRBJ2-6; V: TRBV24-1; length: 14; size: once
CDR3: SVGGGTGGNEQY; J: TRBJ2-7; V: TRBV29-1; length: 12; size: .
CDR3: ASRAATGTSAYEQY; J: .; V: TRBV6-2/TRBV6-3; length: 14; size: .
CDR3: ASSSFPGRAYEQY; J: TRBJ2-7; V: TRBV7-8; length: 13; size: .
CDR3: ASSNARGSYEQY; J: TRBJ2-7; V: TRBV5-1; length: 12; size: .
CDR3: SVTPTYTEAF; J: TRBJ1-1; V: TRBV29-1; length: 10; size: .
CDR3: ASTPASDLTDTQY; J: TRBJ2-3; V: TRBV5-1; length: 13; size: .